This T cell receptor (beta chain) stems from a study of blood T cell repertoires in COVID-19 (dated by TCRdb to 2018 to 2020). In terms of the full investigation: Collaborator samples came from the United States, Italy and Spain and covered acute and convalescent phases of COVID-19. The prospective study material was composed of cDNA or gDNA derived from T cells, B-cell-depleted T cells, or PBMCs. Subjects who had been exposed to COVID-19, were actively infected with it, or had recovered from it provided the deeply sampled blood TCRbeta repertoires that made up the dataset. The repertoires were released in a freely available public database intended as a resource for research on the immune response to SARS-CoV-2. The samples were drawn from two sources: the first 160 participants of the ongoing ImmuneRACE study, and approximately 1,300 subjects contributed by 6 global collaborators. Nearly every sample came with metadata listing a de-identified subject ID, COVID-19 status, age in years and sex. Where HLA class I and class II types were available, the types were taken from metadata supplied by the sample provider, not from assay-based typing. On the study overall, not on this receptor specifically: Clinical and demographic metadata were provided uncurated, with the amount varying by source and participant.

Trimming costs V 7 bases and J 4 bases, and their ends lie 17 bases apart. Counted from cysteine to phenylalanine, this CDR3 has 15 amino acids. Here the CDR3 DNA is all that survives: 45 bases in frame from base 1. The germline V gene specifies MDHEN as CDR1 and SYDVKM as CDR2. The collaborating institutions used their own protocols to collect whole blood in K2EDTA tubes. For TCRbeta analysis, collaborators shipped samples as frozen whole blood, isolated PBMCs, or DNA extracted from either of those sample types. The immunoSEQ Assay, a bias-controlled multiplex PCR, was used to amplify TCRbeta CDR3 regions from genomic DNA. Per the source publication's procedure: The number of nucleated cells in each sample was estimated from the amplification of reference gene primers within the assay. Sequence reads were collapsed and filtered to measure the absolute abundance of every unique TCRbeta CDR3 rearrangement. Productive Simpson clonality was computed per sample as the square root of Simpson's diversity index over productive rearrangements. As stored in TCRdb, this immuneACCESS dataset retains in-frame rearrangements with V and J assigned. A fraction of the clones does not appear; measured against another copy, unresolved V genes explain less than half of the discrepancy, and the remainder lacks a known reason. V and J calls and clone size come straight from that table; D and trimming were deduced from the DNA. For this sample there are about 73,000 clones; 85% to 90% appear just once. In total, the top ten clones hold roughly 9.6% of the sample.

This clone was recorded only once. No cognate antigen has been identified for it. No per-base quality is available; no much larger clone lies one base away. The clonotype originates from an elderly man with acute or convalescent COVID-19. The specimen was peripheral blood. The chain is made from TRBV28 and TRBJ1-5, with the D segment identity uncertain. The CDR3: CASTGGRGFNQPQHF. The DNA reads TGTGCCAGCACGGGAGGGCGTGGATTTAATCAGCCCCAGCATTTT.